The rows below give T cell receptor beta chains drawn from one sample of a study of T cell responses to AZD1222 COVID-19 vaccine. Repertoires were generated with immunoSEQ multiplex PCR, while TCRdb's copy carries only in-frame clones and drops some. The sample includes some 110,000 clones, around 84% seen only once; the top ten take 17%. The material was peripheral blood, obtained 28 days after the second AZD1222 dose. Receptor source: an adult who received the AZD1222 COVID-19 vaccine. CDR3s include the opening cysteine and the closing phenylalanine or tryptophan. The order of the fields is D gene, V gene, clone size, J gene, CDR3 DNA, CDR3 protein. The D gene is left open where the match is weak. Expanded clones are given a class, and other clones once, few, many or no size at all.

TRBD1	TRBV5-1	.	TRBJ2-7	TGCGCCAGCAGCTACCGGGACAGGGACGAGCAGTACTTC	CASSYRDRDEQYF
.	TRBV9	few	TRBJ1-1	TGTGCCAGCAGCCCAAACATGGCGAACACTGAAGCTTTCTTT	CASSPNMANTEAFF
.	TRBV5-1	.	TRBJ2-2	TGCGCCAGCAGCTGGAGCCAACGGACTGGGGCTGCGAACACCGGGGAGCTGTTTTTT	CASSWSQRTGAANTGELFF
.	TRBV7-9	.	TRBJ2-7	TGTGCCAGCAGCTTAGGCCTGAGAGACGAGCAGTACTTC	CASSLGLRDEQYF
TRBD1	TRBV3-1/TRBV3-2	.	TRBJ1-2	TGTGCCAGCAGCCAAGATCCCAGGGGGCTCTATGGCTACACCTTC	CASSQDPRGLYGYTF
.	TRBV19	.	TRBJ1-5	TGTGCCAGTACCTTCGGCAATCAGCCCCAGCATTTT	CASTFGNQPQHF
.	TRBV9	.	TRBJ2-7	TGTGCCAGCAGCGTAGGCCCAGGTTTCCAGAGCTCCTACGAGCAGTACTTC	CASSVGPGFQSSYEQYF
TRBD2	TRBV28	.	TRBJ2-1	TGTGCCAGCAGCCGGACTAGCGGAGCACCCTACAATGAGCAGTTCTTC	CASSRTSGAPYNEQFF
TRBD1	TRBV7-9	.	TRBJ2-2	TGTGCCAGCAGCTTTGACAGGGCAAACACCGGGGAGCTGTTTTTT	CASSFDRANTGELFF
.	TRBV5-4	once	TRBJ1-6	TGTGCCAGCAGCTTAGAAAATTCACCCCTCCACTTT	CASSLENSPLHF
TRBD1	TRBV28	.	TRBJ2-2	TGTGCCAGCAGTTTAAATACAGGGGGCACCGGGGAGCTGTTTTTT	CASSLNTGGTGELFF
TRBD1	TRBV18	.	TRBJ2-1	TGTGCCAGCTCGCCCGGACAGGGGGCCTACAATGAGCAGTTCTTC	CASSPGQGAYNEQFF
.	TRBV6-5	few	TRBJ1-4	TGTGCCAGCAGGGCAACAACTAATGAAAAACTGTTTTTT	CASRATTNEKLFF